This T cell receptor beta chain was profiled in a study of CD8 T cells in Susac syndrome. RNA amounts of roughly 0.45 to 1 ug underwent reverse transcription with random hexamers. TCR beta CDR3 was amplified by immunoSEQ multiplex PCR. This amplification extended across 54 Vbeta and 13 Jbeta segments. In TCRdb, the immunoSEQ multiplex PCR reads were re-called with MiXCR into one record per CDR3 protein. The table lists roughly 200,000 distinct CDR3 sequences, 95% of them singletons. Germline V gives CDR1 LGHDT, CDR2 YNNKEL (reference sequence). This CDR3 has 16 residues. V was trimmed by 5 bases and J by 2 bases, leaving 18 bases between them. Sequencing of TCR beta drew on CD8+ and CD4+ T cells from blood. Negative isolation yielded CD8+ and CD4+ T cells; FACS enriched TEMRA cells.

V and J are TRBV3-1 and TRBJ2-5; possibly TRBD2 for D (6 bases). Sequencing used CD4+ T cells from PBMCs. The source is a human donor with multiple sclerosis. CDR3 sequence: CASSALQHAGQETQYF. The DNA for the CDR3 is TGTGCCAGCAGCGCGCTACAACACGCGGGGCAAGAGACCCAGTACTTC.